This T cell receptor beta chain was profiled in a study of T cell responses to AZD1222 COVID-19 vaccine. Germline V gives CDR1 SEHNR, CDR2 FQNEAQ (reference sequence). CDR3 length: 14 residues. The junction had 7 bases not matched to a gene; V was cut back by 4 bases and J by 6 bases. To note about this clone: Its antigen is still unknown.

Profiling relied on immunoSEQ multiplex PCR, and the TCRdb table lists in-frame clones only, not all of them. The sample lists about 86,000 clones, 90% seen once, with 3% in the top ten. Study findings and constraints: Most donors were white British and more were female, and clonal diversity was possibly underestimated.

Sequences were derived from peripheral blood, sampled on day 0 of AZD1222 vaccination. The clonotype was recovered from an adult in good health. The chain uses TRBV7-9 and TRBJ2-3, with 7 bases identical to TRBD2. The CDR3 DNA reads TGTGCCAGCAGCTCACGACTAGCTTCGGATACGCAGTATTTT. Encoded protein: CASSSRLASDTQYF.